A single sample gave rise to the 32 T cell receptor beta chains below, sequenced in a study of cytomegalovirus exposure and HLA in healthy donors. The PCR had 60 Vbeta and 13 Jbeta primers. Libraries were prepared by immunoSEQ multiplex PCR; TCRdb keeps only in-frame clonotypes and omits some of them. The listing records roughly 110,000 clones. Material: PBMCs. Receptors originate from a man aged 30 to 45 in good health and CMV-seronegative.

This chain joins TRBV28 and TRBJ2-3; 7 bases map to TRBD2. The junction had 13 bases not matched to a gene; V was cut back by 5 bases and J by 2 bases. Per the germline V gene, CDR1 is MDHEN and CDR2 is SYDVKM. The CDR3 covers 17 residues. Here the CDR3 DNA reads TGTGCCAGCAGTCCCCCCCTTTCGCGGGAGTCCACAGATACGCAGTATTTT. It encodes CASSPPLSRESTDTQYF. Supplemented by reference TRBV28 and TRBJ2-3, the full variable domain reads DVKVTQSSRYLVKRTGEKVFLECVQDMDHENMFWYRQDPGLGLRLIYFSYDVKMKEKGDIPEGYSVSREKKERFSLILESASTNQTSMYLCASSPPLSRESTDTQYFGPGTRLTVL.

The chain uses TRBV27 and TRBJ1-6; D not certain. This CDR3 spans 12 amino acids. Trimming took 0 bases from V and 10 from J, leaving 4 bases between them. Germline V gene data show CDR1 as MNHEY and CDR2 as SMNVEV (reference sequence). The CDR3 coding sequence is TGTGCCAGCAGTTTATCGAGATCACCCCTCCACTTT. This codes for CASSLSRSPLHF.

The chain joins TRBV19 to TRBJ1-2, with TRBD1 matching 8 bases. After removal of 4 bases from V and 4 bases from J, the junction contained 11 bases not matched to a gene. Per the germline V gene, CDR1 is LNHDA and CDR2 is SQIVND (reference sequence). The CDR3 runs to 16 residues. CDR3 DNA: TGTGCCAGTAGTACCCCTTATCAGGGGGCTGCCTATGGCTACACCTTC. Residues: CASSTPYQGAAYGYTF. Full variable domain (missing parts from reference TRBV19 and TRBJ1-2): DGGITQSPKYLFRKEGQNVTLSCEQNLNHDAMYWYRQDPGQGLRLIYYSQIVNDFQKGDIAEGYSVSREKKESFPLTVTSAQKNPTAFYLCASSTPYQGAAYGYTFGSGTRLTVV.

The genes are TRBV20-1 and TRBJ1-2; 8 nucleotides agree with TRBD1. The CDR3 is 11 amino acids. With V trimmed by 2 bases and J by 9 bases, 2 bases remained unmatched. From germline, CDR1 is DFQATT and CDR2 SNEGSKA (reference sequence). The CDR3 is CSARNRGSYTF. The CDR3 nucleotides are TGCAGTGCTAGAAACAGGGGGAGCTACACCTTC.

The rearrangement uses TRBV27 and TRBJ2-1, with TRBD2 matching over 9 bases. Unmatched junction bases numbered 5, after V lost 1 base and J lost 10 bases. The CDR3 length is 14 residues. Germline V gene sequence: CDR1 MNHEY, CDR2 SMNVEV (reference sequence). CDR3 coding DNA: TGTGCCAGCAGTTTATTTGGCGGGGGGGCCGAGCAGTTCTTC. Its protein product is CASSLFGGGAEQFF.

The chain joins TRBV6-5 to TRBJ1-5; a weak D match, TRBD1 (5 bases). CDR1 is MNHEY and CDR2 is SVGAGI in the germline V gene. The V and J ends lost 6 bases and 6 bases respectively, with 12 bases between them. There are 13 residues in the CDR3. The CDR3 DNA reads TGTGCCAGCAGCTCCTGGGGGGGTCAGCCCCAGCATTTT. Encoded protein: CASSSWGGQPQHF.

The chain joins TRBV28 to TRBJ2-7; D is perhaps TRBD1 (6 bases). This CDR3 is built from 15 residues. The V end was cut by 7 bases, the J end by 4 bases, with 20 bases between. Germline assignment: CDR1 MDHEN and CDR2 SYDVKM. CDR3 sequence: CASTQRGHRVYEQYF. The CDR3 DNA reads as TGTGCCAGCACCCAAAGGGGACATAGGGTATACGAGCAGTACTTC.

Note on this clone: As the CDR3 is not closed by the conserved phenylalanine or tryptophan, this likely results from a read error. The rearrangement joins TRBV2 to TRBJ1-6; 8 bases align to TRBD1. The CDR3 extends over 15 amino acids. The V gene's germline CDR1 is SNHLY and CDR2 FYNNEI. Germline trimming cut 6 bases from V and 7 bases from J; bases unmatched to any gene: 8. Here the CDR3 reads CASRGQATFNSPLHS. The CDR3 DNA is TGTGCCAGCAGGGGACAGGCCACTTTCAATTCACCCCTCCACTCT.

J is TRBJ2-5 and V is TRBV6-5; TRBD1 matches 12 bases. V trimming: 4 bases; J trimming: 4 bases; junction bases outside the gene matches: 4. Per the germline V gene, CDR1 is MNHEY and CDR2 is SVGAGI. The CDR3 spans 15 residues. The CDR3 sequence: CASSSGTGGGETQYF. The CDR3 DNA follows: TGTGCCAGCAGTTCCGGGACAGGGGGCGGAGAGACCCAGTACTTC.

The J gene is TRBJ2-3, the V gene TRBV9; D is possibly TRBD1 (7 bases). CDR1 and CDR2 (germline): SGDLS, YYNGEE. This CDR3 is built from 15 residues. The germline V and J ends were trimmed by 0 bases and 4 bases, with 12 bases remaining between them. CDR3 DNA sequence: TGTGCCAGCAGCGTAGGAGGAGGGGGCTCAGATACGCAGTATTTT. Amino acid sequence: CASSVGGGGSDTQYF.

Points on this clone: Other DNA sequences from this sample encode an identical CDR3 as well. The chain combines TRBV7-2 with TRBJ2-3, with 8 bases identical to TRBD2. Germline values: CDR1 SGHTA, CDR2 FQGNSA. This CDR3 comprises 18 residues. Trimming removed 0 bases from V and 0 bases from J; junction bases left unmatched: 8. The CDR3 here is CASSLASAGVPSTDTQYF. The CDR3 nucleotides read TGTGCCAGCAGCTTAGCGTCAGCGGGGGTTCCTAGCACAGATACGCAGTATTTT.

The CDR3 nucleotides read TGTGCCAGCCGGGACAGGAGCTCTGGAAACACCATATATTTT. It specifies CASRDRSSGNTIYF. The chain links TRBV6-1 to TRBJ1-3; 8 bases agree with TRBD1. The V and J ends lost 8 bases and 0 bases, in that order; junction bases with no gene match: 3. CDR3 length equals 14 residues. The V gene's germline CDR1 is MNHNS and CDR2 SASEGT.

The genes are TRBV7-9 and TRBJ2-1, with 10 bases fitting TRBD2. The junction had 11 bases not matched to a gene; V was cut back by 6 bases and J by 3 bases. This CDR3 is built from 17 residues. The germline V gene encodes CDR1 SEHNR and CDR2 FQNEAQ (reference sequence). The CDR3 loop reads CASSQLFSGGNYNEQFF. The CDR3 bases are TGTGCCAGCAGTCAATTATTTAGCGGGGGGAACTACAATGAGCAGTTCTTC.

This chain joins TRBV10-3 and TRBJ1-4; D is ambiguous. Germline CDR1 is ENHRY and CDR2 is SYGVKD. There are 13 residues in the CDR3. Trimming stripped 3 bases from V and 4 bases from J, with 6 bases between. The DNA of the CDR3 is TGTGCCATCAGTGACACATATAATGAAAAACTGTTTTTT. Encoded protein: CAISDTYNEKLFF.

The chain carries TRBV6-1 and TRBJ2-3; TRBD2 aligns across 12 bases. This CDR3 has 17 residues. J was trimmed by 5 bases and V by 4 bases; bases with no gene match: 10. In germline, CDR1 is MNHNS, CDR2 SASEGT. Here the CDR3 reads CASSARTSGAKGDTQYF. For the CDR3, the DNA is TGTGCCAGCAGTGCCAGGACTAGCGGGGCCAAGGGAGATACGCAGTATTTT.

The rearrangement joins TRBV10-3 to TRBJ2-5, with D perhaps TRBD2 (7 bases). V was trimmed by 11 bases and J by 1 base, leaving 14 bases between them. This CDR3 comprises 13 residues. From germline, CDR1 is ENHRY and CDR2 SYGVKD. DNA of the CDR3: TGTGCCTCGGCGGGGGCCACCCAAGAGACCCAGTACTTC. This gives the protein CASAGATQETQYF.

The chain joins TRBV5-1 to TRBJ2-3; 8 bases align to TRBD2. The CDR3 runs 16 residues. The J segment lost 0 bases and the V segment lost 3 bases, leaving 6 bases of the junction unmatched. The germline CDR1 and CDR2 sequences are SGHRS and YFSETQ. The DNA for the CDR3 is TGCGCCAGCAGCTCTGGACTAGCTAGCAGCACAGATACGCAGTATTTT. Translation: CASSSGLASSTDTQYF.

The chain recombines TRBV6-5 with TRBJ2-5, with 7 positions matching TRBD1. The better agreement between TRBJ2-7 and the DNA end casts doubt on the J call. The CDR3 contains 15 residues. Germline CDR1 and CDR2: MNHEY and SVGAGI. CDR3 DNA: TGTGCCAGCAGTAAGCGACAGGGACAGACCTACGAGCAGTACTTC. Amino acids: CASSKRQGQTYEQYF.

The gene calls are TRBV5-1 and TRBJ2-5; 8 positions match TRBD2. The length of the CDR3 is 14 residues. Unmatched junction bases numbered 1, after V lost 2 bases and J lost 1 base. Per the germline V gene, CDR1 is SGHRS and CDR2 is YFSETQ. The CDR3 sequence: CASSFTSGQETQYF. The CDR3 DNA follows: TGCGCCAGCAGCTTTACTAGCGGCCAAGAGACCCAGTACTTC. Variable domain in full (rest from reference TRBV5-1 and TRBJ2-5): KAGVTQTPRYLIKTRGQQVTLSCSPISGHRSVSWYQQTPGQGLQFLFEYFSETQRNKGNFPGRFSGRQFSNSRSEMNVSTLELGDSALYLCASSFTSGQETQYFGPGTRLLVL.

This chain joins TRBV27 and TRBJ1-5; D call uncertain. Germline V gives CDR1 MNHEY, CDR2 SMNVEV (reference sequence). This CDR3 region has 14 residues. The V and J ends lost 5 bases and 2 bases respectively, with 10 bases between them. The CDR3 reads CASSTTGGNQPQHF. CDR3 nucleotide sequence: TGTGCCAGCAGTACCACGGGAGGCAATCAGCCCCAGCATTTT.

This sequence joins TRBV19 and TRBJ1-6; TRBD1 aligns across 10 bases. The length of the CDR3 is 15 residues. The germline V gene has CDR1 LNHDA and CDR2 SQIVND (reference sequence). Trimming took 3 bases from V and 7 from J; bases not matched to a gene: 3. The CDR3 region is CASSIGDRGNSPLHF. The DNA of the CDR3 is TGTGCCAGTAGTATCGGGGACAGGGGAAATTCACCCCTCCACTTT.

The chain employs TRBV5-8 and TRBJ1-5; D is possibly TRBD1 (6 bases). This CDR3 is built from 15 residues. CDR1 SGHTS and CDR2 YDEGEE come from the germline V gene. Trimming pared 2 bases from V and 0 bases from J, leaving 9 bases between. The CDR3 sequence: CASSFGTHSNQPQHF. The CDR3 DNA is TGTGCCAGCAGCTTCGGGACACATAGCAATCAGCCCCAGCATTTT.

The chain employs TRBV15 and TRBJ2-5; TRBD1 is a possible D gene (5 bases). Trimming removed 5 bases from V and 2 bases from J, with 12 bases in between. Germline CDR1 is LNHNV and CDR2 is YYDKDF (reference sequence). This CDR3 region has 14 residues. The CDR3 region is CATSPRGSQETQYF. CDR3 bases: TGTGCCACCAGCCCAAGGGGCAGTCAAGAGACCCAGTACTTC.

The rearrangement uses TRBV5-1 and TRBJ2-1, with D possibly matching TRBD2 (6 bases). Per the germline V gene, CDR1 is SGHRS and CDR2 is YFSETQ. The CDR3 sequence is 15 residues long. Trimming removed 4 bases from V and 9 bases from J, with 20 bases in between. Here the CDR3 reads CASSPPLAGSGEQFF. The DNA for the CDR3 is TGCGCCAGCAGCCCCCCCCTCGCGGGGTCAGGTGAGCAGTTCTTC.

CDR3 bases: TGCAGCACTCTTTATCCTGAGGGGGTCAATGAGCAGTTCTTC. It encodes CSTLYPEGVNEQFF. This chain connects TRBV29-1 to TRBJ2-1; possibly TRBD1 for D (6 bases). CDR3 size: 14 residues. Germline values: CDR1 SQVTM, CDR2 ANQGSEA. Trimming took off 8 bases at V and 6 bases at J, with 20 bases between the two ends.

The chain joins TRBV5-6 to TRBJ2-3; weak D call: TRBD2 (5 bases). Germline V gives CDR1 SGHDT, CDR2 YYEEEE. CDR3 size: 13 residues. V was cut by 6 bases and J by 5 bases, with 13 bases left in between. The CDR3 nucleotides are TGTGCCAGCACCTCCCCCCGGGGAGATACGCAGTATTTT. Protein: CASTSPRGDTQYF.

The chain is built from TRBV7-8 and TRBJ1-2; no clear D gene. This CDR3 is 12 amino acids long. V was pared by 3 bases and J by 4 bases, with 6 bases between. The V gene's germline CDR1 is SGHVS and CDR2 FQNEAQ. The CDR3 spells CASSFPGYGYTF. DNA of the CDR3: TGTGCCAGCAGCTTTCCCGGCTATGGCTACACCTTC.

The chain uses TRBV10-3 and TRBJ2-5; possibly TRBD1 for D (6 bases). This CDR3 is 14 amino acids long. Trimming removed 2 bases from V and 1 base from J, with 8 bases in between. Per germline, CDR1 ENHRY and CDR2 SYGVKD. The CDR3 region has the DNA TGTGCCATCAGTGAGCCGGACAGCCAAGAGACCCAGTACTTC. This sequence encodes CAISEPDSQETQYF.

The J gene is TRBJ2-3, the V gene TRBV6-6, with 10 bases matching TRBD2. After removal of 7 bases from V and 2 bases from J, the junction contained 6 bases not matched to a gene. Per the germline V gene, CDR1 is MNHNY and CDR2 is SVGAGI (reference sequence). The length of the CDR3 is 15 residues. The CDR3 nucleotides are TGTGCCAGCACCCAGACTAGCGGGCCCACAGATACGCAGTATTTT. Its translation is CASTQTSGPTDTQYF.

This chain joins TRBV12-5 and TRBJ2-3, with 13 nucleotides matching TRBD2. Germline CDR1 LGHNT, CDR2 FRNRAP. CDR3 length equals 19 residues. The ends lost 0 bases at V and 0 bases at J; junction bases unmatched: 6. CDR3 loop: CASGLVRLAGGPSTDTQYF. The CDR3 region has the DNA TGTGCTAGTGGTTTGGTGCGACTAGCGGGGGGCCCCAGCACAGATACGCAGTATTTT. Supplemented by reference TRBV12-5 and TRBJ2-3, the full variable domain reads DARVTQTPRHKVTEMGQEVTMRCQPILGHNTVFWYRQTMMQGLELLAYFRNRAPLDDSGMPKDRFSAEMPDATLATLKIQPSEPRDSAVYFCASGLVRLAGGPSTDTQYFGPGTRLTVL.

The CDR3 DNA follows: TGTGCCAGCAGCCCCCTCCCGGGACAGGTAAACGATGAGCAGTTCTTC. Translating it yields CASSPLPGQVNDEQFF. This chain joins TRBV7-9 and TRBJ2-1; TRBD1 aligns across 8 bases. The CDR3 has 16 amino acids. V lost 5 bases, J lost 8 bases, and 14 bases stayed unmatched. Germline lookup yields CDR1 SEHNR and CDR2 FQNEAQ (reference sequence).

J is TRBJ2-7 and V is TRBV7-9; 12 nucleotides line up with TRBD2. V shed 5 bases, J shed 0 bases, and the junction held 8 bases outside the gene matches. Germline lookup yields CDR1 SEHNR and CDR2 FQNEAQ (reference sequence). The CDR3 consists of 17 residues. CDR3 residues: CASSGLAGSSDSYEQYF. CDR3 DNA sequence: TGTGCCAGCAGCGGACTAGCGGGGAGCTCTGACTCCTACGAGCAGTACTTC.